What follows is one T cell receptor (beta chain) and its context. Antigen specificity is unknown. Trimming removed 4 bases from V and 0 bases from J; junction bases left unmatched: 2. Per the germline V gene, CDR1 is SNHLY and CDR2 is FYNNEI. This CDR3 comprises 15 residues. Aged roughly 6 to 90, donors were systemically healthy Caucasians from Russia. Each sample gave at least 6.5 million isolated PBMCs. The data derive from a study of blood T cells in healthy people across ages. Broader study findings: Unsorted PBMC input precluded a conclusive naive versus antigen-experienced comparison. Roughly linear age-related decline in beta diversity appeared, significant by age around 42.

It was with a sample-barcoded 5' primer and a J-beta primer mix that a second PCR of roughly 7 to 12 cycles was run. TCRdb re-called the 5' RACE reads through MiXCR, storing one row per CDR3 protein. The data contain roughly 1.9 million distinct CDR3 sequences, about two fifths of them singletons. The chain links TRBV2 to TRBJ1-1; 10 nucleotides align to TRBD1. This TCR came from a human donor in good health. Sequenced input: blood. The CDR3, as DNA: TGTGCCAGCAGTGGGGACAGGGGCATGAACACTGAAGCTTTCTTT. Translated, it gives CASSGDRGMNTEAFF.